These T cell receptor beta chains were read from a single sample in a study of CD4+ T cells in melanoma. Assay used: immunoSEQ multiplex PCR; TCRdb lists only in-frame clones, some missing. Of over 100,000 clones in the sample, about 92% are singletons; the top ten hold about 3.3%. Source material: peripheral blood. These receptors originate from a human donor with melanoma. The CDR3 runs from the conserved cysteine through the conserved F or W. Fields, in order: CDR3 protein, D gene, V gene. A D gene is named only where the DNA matches it firmly.

CATRERGTSEKLFF,.,TRBV6-5
CASSQVSTGSQYF,.,TRBV4-3
CASSQTRGRGGELFF,.,TRBV7-3
CASSFARDRYTGELFF,.,TRBV7-9
CAWSVQGRINTEAFF,TRBD1,TRBV30
CASSSRSGTDDTQYF,TRBD2,TRBV11-3
CASSLQGTNTEAFF,.,TRBV7-9
CASSPGTGGEAFF,TRBD1,TRBV5-1
CASSQGPGGPYEQYF,.,TRBV4-3
CSAQTGGGQPQHF,.,TRBV29-1
CASSYSGRGDSPLHF,.,TRBV6-5
CASSQQGAYEQYF,.,TRBV16
CASSPQGAGYGYTF,TRBD1,TRBV5-6
CASSLGQGKFGAEAFF,TRBD1,TRBV7-6
CASGSPGLSYEQYF,.,TRBV27
CASSTASGRGNEQFF,TRBD2,TRBV19
CASSLIPTGTSGGEYQETQYF,TRBD2,TRBV7-3
CASSQVAGGNQPQHF,.,TRBV4-3
CASSLRVSGNTIYF,.,TRBV6-5
CASSQDTGSRGYTF,.,TRBV4-3
CASSLNWAGANVLTF,.,TRBV27
CATHREPYLGEKLFF,.,TRBV15
CAISDTGDNSPLHF,.,TRBV10-3
CARTAVRAGGSYEQYF,.,TRBV10-1
CAGNRGNTIYF,.,TRBV30
CASSLAGQGNQPQHF,TRBD1,TRBV7-2
CASSRQQQPQHF,.,TRBV28
CASSMGGGVYEQYF,.,TRBV19
CASSLAVADRDTQYF,.,TRBV5-1
CASSEREVDGYTF,.,TRBV7-6
CASSRSKATGELFF,.,TRBV11-3
CASSQEGLYGYTF,.,TRBV4-3
CASSAPGSSYEQYF,.,TRBV9
CASSLGTGLVYGYTF,TRBD1,TRBV5-8
CASSITRSEAFF,.,TRBV19
CASSPGLGAQETQYF,.,TRBV7-2
CASSELTYEQYF,.,TRBV5-1
CASSSFQETQYF,.,TRBV7-9
CASSQVASGGLRYNEQFF,TRBD2,TRBV4-2
CASSSASGYYNEQFF,TRBD2,TRBV28
CASSFGDRDYGYTF,TRBD1,TRBV5-4
CASSIRDREGLSPLHF,TRBD1,TRBV19